Below, 5 T cell receptor beta chains from the same sample are listed, as sequenced in a study of OX40 agonist ivuxolimab in advanced cancers. Repertoires were generated with immunoSEQ multiplex PCR, while TCRdb's copy carries only in-frame clones and drops some. The sample shows about 50,000 clones, 88% of them seen only once. This sample comprised CD4+ or CD8+ T cells sorted from blood, obtained in a trial of the OX40 agonist ivuxolimab. All receptors come from an adult with an advanced solid tumor such as melanoma, head and neck, liver or kidney cancer.

The genes are TRBV5-1 and TRBJ2-7, with 9 bases lining up with TRBD1. V lost 3 bases to trimming and J lost 3 bases; unmatched junction nucleotides: 4. The germline CDR1 and CDR2 sequences are SGHRS and YFSETQ. The CDR3 covers 14 residues. The CDR3 spells CASSSGTGFYEQYF. The CDR3 bases are TGCGCCAGCAGCTCCGGGACAGGGTTCTACGAGCAGTACTTC.

V is TRBV6-5 and J is TRBJ2-7; 7 bases agree with TRBD1. Germline loops: CDR1 MNHEY, CDR2 SVGAGI. This CDR3 is 16 amino acids long. The trim removed 2 bases at V and 4 bases at J, leaving 11 bases unmatched. The CDR3 DNA follows: TGTGCCAGCAGTTACACGAGGCTCAGGGGGATGTACGAGCAGTACTTC. Residues: CASSYTRLRGMYEQYF.

Only a few counts were recorded for this clone. The rearrangement links TRBV6-1 to TRBJ1-1, with D hard to call. The CDR3 is 13 residues long. Trimming removed 3 bases from V and 1 base from J, with 6 bases in between. Germline CDR1 is MNHNS and CDR2 is SASEGT. The CDR3 DNA reads TGTGCCAGCAGTGAGACACGGAACACTGAAGCTTTCTTT. Its protein is CASSETRNTEAFF.

V is TRBV6-6 and J is TRBJ2-2, with a tentative D call TRBD1 (5 bases). The length of the CDR3 is 12 residues. Trimming removed 5 bases from V and 7 bases from J, with 8 bases in between. The germline V gene encodes CDR1 MNHNY and CDR2 SVGAGI (reference sequence). CDR3 sequence: CASSTDSGELFF. The CDR3 DNA follows: TGTGCCAGCAGTACCGACAGCGGGGAGCTGTTTTTT.

A few counts support this clone. This rearrangement joins TRBV28 to TRBJ2-1; 14 bases align to TRBD2. This CDR3 has 15 amino acids. After removal of 5 bases from V and 8 bases from J, the junction contained 5 bases not matched to a gene. The germline CDR1 and CDR2 sequences are MDHEN and SYDVKM. The CDR3 DNA reads TGTGCCAGCAGTCCAGGGACTAGCGGGAGCGATGAGCAGTTCTTC. Protein product: CASSPGTSGSDEQFF.